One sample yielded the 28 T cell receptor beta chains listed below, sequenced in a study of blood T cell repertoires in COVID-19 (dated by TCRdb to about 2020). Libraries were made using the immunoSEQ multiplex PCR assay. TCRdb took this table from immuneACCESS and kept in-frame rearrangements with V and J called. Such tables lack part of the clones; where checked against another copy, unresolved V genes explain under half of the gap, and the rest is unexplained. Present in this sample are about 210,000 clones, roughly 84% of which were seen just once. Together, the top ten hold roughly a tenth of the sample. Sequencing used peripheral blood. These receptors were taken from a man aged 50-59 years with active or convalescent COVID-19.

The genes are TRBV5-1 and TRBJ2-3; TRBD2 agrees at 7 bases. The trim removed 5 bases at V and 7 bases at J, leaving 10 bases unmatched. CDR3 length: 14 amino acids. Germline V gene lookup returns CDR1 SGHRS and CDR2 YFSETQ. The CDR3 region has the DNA TGCGCCAGCAGAACCGGGACTACCTCCTATACGCAGTATTTT. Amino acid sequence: CASRTGTTSYTQYF.

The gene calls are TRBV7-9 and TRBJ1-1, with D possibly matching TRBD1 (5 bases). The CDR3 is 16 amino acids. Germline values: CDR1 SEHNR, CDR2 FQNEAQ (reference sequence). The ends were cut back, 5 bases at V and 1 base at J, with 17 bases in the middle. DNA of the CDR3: TGTGCCAGCAGCCCGGGGGGTACTTACGAGAACACTGAAGCTTTCTTT. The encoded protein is CASSPGGTYENTEAFF.

Here the CDR3 DNA reads TGTGCCAGCTCAGATACAGGCTACAATGAGCAGTTCTTC. Translated: CASSDTGYNEQFF. The chain is built from TRBV18 and TRBJ2-1, with D possibly being TRBD1 (5 bases). This CDR3 is built from 13 residues. Germline CDR1 reads KGHSH; CDR2 reads LQKENI. Trimming shortened V by 5 bases and J by 3 bases, and 8 bases separated the two germline ends.

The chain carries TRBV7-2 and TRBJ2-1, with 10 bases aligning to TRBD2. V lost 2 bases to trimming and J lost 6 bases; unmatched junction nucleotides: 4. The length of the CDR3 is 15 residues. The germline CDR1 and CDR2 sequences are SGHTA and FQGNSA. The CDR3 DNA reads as TGTGCCAGCAGCTTAACTAGCGGGACGCTCAATGAGCAGTTCTTC. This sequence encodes CASSLTSGTLNEQFF.

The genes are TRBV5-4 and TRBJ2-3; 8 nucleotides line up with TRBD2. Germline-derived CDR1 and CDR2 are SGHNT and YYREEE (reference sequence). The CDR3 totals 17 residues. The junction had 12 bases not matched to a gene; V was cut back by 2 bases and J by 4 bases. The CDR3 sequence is CASSLNPQRGRADTQYF. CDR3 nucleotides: TGTGCCAGCAGCTTAAATCCGCAGCGGGGGCGGGCAGATACGCAGTATTTT.

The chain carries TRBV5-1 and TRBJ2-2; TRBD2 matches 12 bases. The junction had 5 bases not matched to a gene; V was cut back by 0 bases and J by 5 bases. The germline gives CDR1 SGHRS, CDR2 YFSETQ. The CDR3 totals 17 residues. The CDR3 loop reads CASSLALLAGGTGELFF. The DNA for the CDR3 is TGCGCCAGCAGCTTGGCTTTACTAGCGGGAGGTACCGGGGAGCTGTTTTTT.

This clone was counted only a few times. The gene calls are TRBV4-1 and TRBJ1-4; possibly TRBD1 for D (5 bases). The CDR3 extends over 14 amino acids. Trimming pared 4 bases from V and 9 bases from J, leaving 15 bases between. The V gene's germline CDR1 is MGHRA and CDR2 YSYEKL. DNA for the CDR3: TGCGCCAGCAGCCCCGTTGACAGTATGAAAAAACTGTTTTTT. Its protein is CASSPVDSMKKLFF.

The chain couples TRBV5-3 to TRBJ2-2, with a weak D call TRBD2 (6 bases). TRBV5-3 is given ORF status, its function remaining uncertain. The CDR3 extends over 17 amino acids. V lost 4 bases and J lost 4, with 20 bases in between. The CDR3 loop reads CARSTGTLRPGTGELFF. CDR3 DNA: TGTGCCAGAAGCACCGGGACTCTCCGCCCGGGCACCGGGGAGCTGTTTTTT.

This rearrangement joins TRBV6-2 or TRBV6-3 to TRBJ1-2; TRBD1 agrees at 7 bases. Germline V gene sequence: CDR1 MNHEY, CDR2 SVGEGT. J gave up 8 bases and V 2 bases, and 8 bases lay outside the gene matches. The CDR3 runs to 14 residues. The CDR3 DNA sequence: TGTGCCAGCAGTTACGACAGGGTTCGAGGAGGCTACACCTTC. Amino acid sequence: CASSYDRVRGGYTF.

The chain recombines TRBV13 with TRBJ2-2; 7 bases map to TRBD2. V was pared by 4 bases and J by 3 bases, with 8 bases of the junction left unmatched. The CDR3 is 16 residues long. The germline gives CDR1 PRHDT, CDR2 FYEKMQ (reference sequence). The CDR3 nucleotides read TGTGCCAGCAGCTCTCCGACTAGCCGTGACACCGGGGAGCTGTTTTTT. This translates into CASSSPTSRDTGELFF.

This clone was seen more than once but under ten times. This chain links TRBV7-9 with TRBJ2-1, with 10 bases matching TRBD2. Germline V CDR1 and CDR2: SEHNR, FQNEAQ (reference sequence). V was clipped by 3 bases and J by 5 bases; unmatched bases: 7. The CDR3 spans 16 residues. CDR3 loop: CASSLRRLAGNNEQFF. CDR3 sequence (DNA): TGTGCCAGCAGCTTGAGGAGACTAGCGGGTAACAATGAGCAGTTCTTC.

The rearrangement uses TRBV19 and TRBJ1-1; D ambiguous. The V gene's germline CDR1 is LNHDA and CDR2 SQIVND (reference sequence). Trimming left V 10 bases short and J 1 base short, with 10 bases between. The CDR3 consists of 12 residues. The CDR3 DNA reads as TGTGCCACTAGGACGGGGAACACTGAAGCTTTCTTT. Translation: CATRTGNTEAFF.

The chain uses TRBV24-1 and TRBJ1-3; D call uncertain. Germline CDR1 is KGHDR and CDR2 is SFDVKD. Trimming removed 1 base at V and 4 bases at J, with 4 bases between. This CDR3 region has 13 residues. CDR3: CATSDFVGNTIYF. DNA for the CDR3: TGTGCCACCAGTGATTTTGTAGGAAACACCATATATTTT.

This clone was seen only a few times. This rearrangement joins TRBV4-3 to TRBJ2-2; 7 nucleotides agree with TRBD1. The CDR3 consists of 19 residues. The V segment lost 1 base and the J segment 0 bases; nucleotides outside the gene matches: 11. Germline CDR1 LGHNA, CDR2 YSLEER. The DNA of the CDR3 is TGCGCCAGCAGCCAAGCGACGTATCACAGGGGAACGAACACCGGGGAGCTGTTTTTT. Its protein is CASSQATYHRGTNTGELFF.

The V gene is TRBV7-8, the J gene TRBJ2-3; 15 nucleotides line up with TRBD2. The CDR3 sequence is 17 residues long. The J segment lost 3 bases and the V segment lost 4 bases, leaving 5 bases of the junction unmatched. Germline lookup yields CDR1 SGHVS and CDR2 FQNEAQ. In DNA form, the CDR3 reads TGTGCCAGCAGCTCGGGACTAGCGGGGGGCGGGACAGATACGCAGTATTTT. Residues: CASSSGLAGGGTDTQYF.

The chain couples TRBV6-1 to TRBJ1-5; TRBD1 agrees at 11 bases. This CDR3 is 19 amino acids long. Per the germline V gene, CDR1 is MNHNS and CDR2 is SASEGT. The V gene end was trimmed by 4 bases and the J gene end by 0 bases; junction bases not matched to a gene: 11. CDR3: CASSGRGQGVRHSNQPQHF. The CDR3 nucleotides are TGTGCCAGCAGTGGACGGGGACAGGGGGTCCGCCATAGCAATCAGCCCCAGCATTTT.

The CDR3 nucleotides are TGTGCCAGCAGCAGGACAAATTCAATTACAGATACGCAGTATTTT. It codes for CASSRTNSITDTQYF. The genes are TRBV3-1 (or the pseudogene TRBV3-2) and TRBJ2-3; possible D gene TRBD1, 5 bases. The CDR3 sequence is 15 residues long. Trimming cost V 5 bases and J 3 bases, with 15 bases left between them. Germline CDR1 LGHDT, CDR2 YNNKEL (reference sequence).

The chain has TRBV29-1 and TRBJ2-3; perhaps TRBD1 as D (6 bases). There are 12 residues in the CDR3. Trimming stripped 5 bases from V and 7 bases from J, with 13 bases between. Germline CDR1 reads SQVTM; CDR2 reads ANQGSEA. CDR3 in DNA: TGCAGCGTTAGCAGGGGTCAGAATACGCAGTATTTT. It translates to CSVSRGQNTQYF.

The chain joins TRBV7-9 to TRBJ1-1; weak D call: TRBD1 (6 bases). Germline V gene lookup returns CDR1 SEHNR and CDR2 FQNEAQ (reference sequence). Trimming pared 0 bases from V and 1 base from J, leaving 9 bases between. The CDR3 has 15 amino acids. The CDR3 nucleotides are TGTGCCAGCAGCTTAGCAGGACAGAGGAACACTGAAGCTTTCTTT. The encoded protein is CASSLAGQRNTEAFF.

CDR3 sequence (DNA): TGTGCCAGCAGTGAGACTAGCGGGGTTTACAATGAGCAGTTCTTC. Its translation is CASSETSGVYNEQFF. The V gene is TRBV2, the J gene TRBJ2-1; 11 bases agree with TRBD2. The CDR3 runs to 15 residues. V trimming: 3 bases; J trimming: 4 bases; junction bases outside the gene matches: 2. The germline V gene has CDR1 SNHLY and CDR2 FYNNEI. Filled out from reference TRBV2 and TRBJ2-1, the complete variable domain reads EPEVTQTPSHQVTQMGQEVILRCVPISNHLYFYWYRQILGQKVEFLVSFYNNEISEKSEIFDDQFSVERPDGSNFTLKIRSTKLEDSAMYFCASSETSGVYNEQFFGPGTRLTVL.

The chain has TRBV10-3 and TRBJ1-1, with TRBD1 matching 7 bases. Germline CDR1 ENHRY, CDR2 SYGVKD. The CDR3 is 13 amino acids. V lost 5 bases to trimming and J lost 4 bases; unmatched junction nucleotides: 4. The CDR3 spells CAISKAGGTEAFF. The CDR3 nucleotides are TGTGCCATCAGTAAAGCAGGGGGCACTGAAGCTTTCTTT.

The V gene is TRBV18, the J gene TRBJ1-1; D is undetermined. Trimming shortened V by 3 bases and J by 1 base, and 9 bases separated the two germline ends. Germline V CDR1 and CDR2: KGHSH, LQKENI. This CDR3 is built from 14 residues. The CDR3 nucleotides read TGTGCCAGCTCACCGCCCGGGAGGAACACTGAAGCTTTCTTT. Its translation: CASSPPGRNTEAFF.

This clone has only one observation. Here the CDR3 DNA reads TGTGCCACGCGTCCCCTGGAGGCTTATGGCTACACCTTC. Translated, it gives CATRPLEAYGYTF. The chain uses TRBV19 and TRBJ1-2; D is undetermined. The CDR3 covers 13 residues. V lost 10 bases to trimming and J lost 5 bases, with 17 bases between them. Per germline, CDR1 LNHDA and CDR2 SQIVND (reference sequence).

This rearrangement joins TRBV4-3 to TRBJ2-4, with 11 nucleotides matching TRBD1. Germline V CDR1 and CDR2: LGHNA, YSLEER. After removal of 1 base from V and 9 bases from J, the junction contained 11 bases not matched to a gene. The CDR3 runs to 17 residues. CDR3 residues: CASSQAGTGGGLGIQYF. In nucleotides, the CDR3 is TGCGCCAGCAGCCAAGCTGGGACAGGGGGAGGCCTAGGCATTCAGTACTTC.

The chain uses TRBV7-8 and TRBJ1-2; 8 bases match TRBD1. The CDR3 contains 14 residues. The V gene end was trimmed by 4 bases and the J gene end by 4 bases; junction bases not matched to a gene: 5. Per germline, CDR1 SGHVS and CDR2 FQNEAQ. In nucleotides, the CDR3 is TGTGCCAGCAGCTCCGGACAGGGTGGCTATGGCTACACCTTC. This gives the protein CASSSGQGGYGYTF. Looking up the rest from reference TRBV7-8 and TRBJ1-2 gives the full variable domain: GAGVSQSPRYKVAKRGQDVALRCDPISGHVSLFWYQQALGQGPEFLTYFQNEAQLDKSGLPSDRFFAERPEGSVSTLKIQRTQQEDSAVYLCASSSGQGGYGYTFGSGTRLTVV.

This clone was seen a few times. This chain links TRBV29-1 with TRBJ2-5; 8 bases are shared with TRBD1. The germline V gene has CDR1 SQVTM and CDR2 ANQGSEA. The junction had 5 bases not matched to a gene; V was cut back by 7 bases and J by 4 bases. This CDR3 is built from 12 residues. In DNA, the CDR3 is TGCAGCGCTTCGACAGGGGTAGAGACCCAGTACTTC. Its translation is CSASTGVETQYF.

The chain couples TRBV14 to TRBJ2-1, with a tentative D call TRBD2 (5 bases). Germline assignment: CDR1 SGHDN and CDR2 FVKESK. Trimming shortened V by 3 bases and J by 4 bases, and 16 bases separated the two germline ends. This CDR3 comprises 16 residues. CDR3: CASSHMLAKEYNEQFF. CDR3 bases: TGTGCCAGCAGCCATATGCTAGCAAAAGAATACAATGAGCAGTTCTTC.

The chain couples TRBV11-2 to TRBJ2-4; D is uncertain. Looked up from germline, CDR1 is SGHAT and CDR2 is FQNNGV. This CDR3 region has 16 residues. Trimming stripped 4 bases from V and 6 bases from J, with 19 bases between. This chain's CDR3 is CASSSPLSFPRNIQYF. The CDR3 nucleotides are TGTGCCAGCAGCTCCCCCCTTTCGTTCCCGAGAAACATTCAGTACTTC.